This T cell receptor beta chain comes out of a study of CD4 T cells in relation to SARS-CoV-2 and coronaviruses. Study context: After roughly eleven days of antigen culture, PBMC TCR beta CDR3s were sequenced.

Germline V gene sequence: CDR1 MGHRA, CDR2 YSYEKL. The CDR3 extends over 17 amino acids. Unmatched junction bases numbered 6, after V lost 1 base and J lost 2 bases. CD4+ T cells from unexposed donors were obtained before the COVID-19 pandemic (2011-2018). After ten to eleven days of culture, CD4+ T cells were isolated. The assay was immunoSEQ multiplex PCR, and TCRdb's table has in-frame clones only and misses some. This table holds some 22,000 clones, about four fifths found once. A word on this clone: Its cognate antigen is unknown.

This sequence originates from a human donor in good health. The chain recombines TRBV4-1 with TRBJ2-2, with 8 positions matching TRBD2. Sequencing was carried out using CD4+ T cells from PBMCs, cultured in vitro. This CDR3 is CASSQGLLAANTGELFF. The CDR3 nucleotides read TGCGCCAGCAGCCAAGGGCTACTAGCGGCTAACACCGGGGAGCTGTTTTTT.